These 15 T cell receptor beta chains were all obtained from the same sample, sequenced in a study of STAT3 mutations in large granular lymphocyte leukemia. Findings of the study overall: In T-cell large granular lymphocyte leukemia, about half of patients showed multiple immunodominant subclonotypes.

Assay used: immunoSEQ multiplex PCR; TCRdb lists only in-frame clones, some missing. In the table there are roughly 38,000 clones, over 75% of which are singletons. Antigen specificity for these receptors is unknown. Sequenced material: PBMCs. Receptors were obtained from a human donor with T large granular lymphocyte leukemia. Some clones in this sample may be carry-over from other donors' samples.

The chain combines TRBV5-6 with TRBJ1-5, with D possibly being TRBD1 (5 bases). V dropped 6 bases and J dropped 0 bases, with 13 bases sitting between them. Germline V gives CDR1 SGHDT, CDR2 YYEEEE. The CDR3 has 15 amino acids. CDR3 nucleotides: TGTGCCAGCACCAATTGGGGACTTAGCAATCAGCCCCAGCATTTT. It translates to CASTNWGLSNQPQHF.

This chain connects TRBV29-1 to TRBJ1-2; weak D call: TRBD1 (6 bases). CDR1 and CDR2 (germline): SQVTM, ANQGSEA. The CDR3 covers 14 residues. The V and J ends lost 2 bases and 4 bases respectively, with 14 bases between them. CDR3 loop: CSVERPDRTYGYTF. DNA of the CDR3: TGCAGCGTTGAAAGGCCGGACAGAACCTATGGCTACACCTTC.

This clone was observed a handful of times. The rearrangement uses TRBV5-1 and TRBJ1-3; 7 nucleotides align to TRBD1. Trimming cost V 2 bases and J 2 bases; bases outside gene matches: 7. Germline CDR1 and CDR2: SGHRS and YFSETQ. The CDR3 covers 16 residues. CDR3 amino acids: CASSLRTGDPGNTIYF. The CDR3 bases are TGCGCCAGCAGCTTAAGGACAGGAGACCCTGGAAACACCATATATTTT.

The chain combines TRBV15 with TRBJ1-2, with TRBD1 as a possible D gene (5 bases). The V and J ends lost 1 base and 8 bases respectively, with 14 bases between them. This CDR3 has 14 amino acids. The V gene's germline CDR1 is LNHNV and CDR2 YYDKDF (reference sequence). Here the CDR3 reads CATSRGAQRDGYTF. Here the CDR3 DNA reads TGTGCCACCAGCAGAGGAGCGCAAAGGGACGGCTACACCTTC.

J is TRBJ2-7 and V is TRBV6-1; TRBD1 matches 9 bases. The CDR3 is made up of 12 amino acids. The trim removed 8 bases at V and 6 bases at J, leaving 5 bases unmatched. Germline loops: CDR1 MNHNS, CDR2 SASEGT. The CDR3 here is CASRDREFEQYV. CDR3 nucleotide sequence: TGTGCCAGCCGGGACAGGGAATTCGAGCAGTACGTC.

The chain links TRBV5-6 to TRBJ1-2; weak D call: TRBD1 (6 bases). Germline lookup yields CDR1 SGHDT and CDR2 YYEEEE. CDR3 size: 14 residues. Trimming left V 1 base short and J 8 bases short, with 15 bases between. The CDR3 is CASSLSIFRGGYTF. CDR3 sequence (DNA): TGTGCCAGCAGCTTGAGTATCTTCAGGGGCGGCTACACCTTC.

The chain has TRBV12-5 and TRBJ1-4; TRBD1 aligns across 7 bases. Trimming cost V 4 bases and J 8 bases; bases outside gene matches: 19. The CDR3 contains 18 residues. Germline V gene lookup returns CDR1 LGHNT and CDR2 FRNRAP. CDR3 nucleotide sequence: TGTGCTAGTGGTTGGAACAGGGGCGTGGCGGATGTGAAGGAAAAACTGTTTTTT. Protein: CASGWNRGVADVKEKLFF. Using reference TRBV12-5 and TRBJ1-4 for the parts outside the CDR3, the full variable domain is DARVTQTPRHKVTEMGQEVTMRCQPILGHNTVFWYRQTMMQGLELLAYFRNRAPLDDSGMPKDRFSAEMPDATLATLKIQPSEPRDSAVYFCASGWNRGVADVKEKLFFGSGTQLSVL.

The CDR3 spells CASSLLASGGTNTGELFF. The CDR3, as DNA: TGTGCCAGCAGCCTCTTGGCTAGCGGGGGGACGAACACCGGGGAGCTGTTTTTT. J is TRBJ2-2 and V is TRBV4-2; 11 nucleotides agree with TRBD2. Trimming cost V 4 bases and J 0 bases; bases outside gene matches: 7. The CDR3 covers 18 residues. In germline, CDR1 is LGHNA, CDR2 YNFKEQ.

The rearrangement links TRBV12-5 to TRBJ2-7; no clear D. This CDR3 is built from 14 residues. The V gene lost 1 base and the J gene lost 0 bases, with 7 bases spanning the gap. The germline V gene has CDR1 LGHNT and CDR2 FRNRAP. The chain's CDR3 is CASGLAPTSYEQYV. DNA for the CDR3: TGTGCTAGTGGTTTGGCCCCGACCTCCTACGAGCAGTACGTC.

This chain uses TRBV5-6 with TRBJ1-5, with TRBD1 identical over 8 bases. This CDR3 contains 17 residues. With V trimmed by 3 bases and J by 0 bases, 8 bases remained unmatched. Germline V lookup: CDR1 SGHDT, CDR2 YYEEEE. The chain's CDR3 is CASSSRTGTYSNQPQHF. Here the CDR3 DNA reads TGTGCCAGCAGCTCGAGGACAGGGACTTATAGCAATCAGCCCCAGCATTTT.

CDR3 in DNA: TGTGCCAGCAGCGTAGGGGGTGCGAACACTGAAGCTTTCTTT. It translates to CASSVGGANTEAFF. This chain joins TRBV9 and TRBJ1-1; no reliable D call. The ends were cut back, 0 bases at V and 1 base at J, with 7 bases in the middle. Germline-derived CDR1 and CDR2 are SGDLS and YYNGEE. The CDR3 totals 14 residues.

This rearrangement joins TRBV5-1 to TRBJ1-1; weak D call: TRBD1 (6 bases). This CDR3 comprises 16 residues. V shed 3 bases and J shed 5 bases, with 20 bases lying between them. Germline CDR1 reads SGHRS; CDR2 reads YFSETQ. In DNA form, the CDR3 reads TGCGCCAGCAGCTCTCTACGAACAGGGCCTGGGACTGAAGCTTTCTTT. Its protein product is CASSSLRTGPGTEAFF. The variable domain in full, completed from reference TRBV5-1 and TRBJ1-1, reads KAGVTQTPRYLIKTRGQQVTLSCSPISGHRSVSWYQQTPGQGLQFLFEYFSETQRNKGNFPGRFSGRQFSNSRSEMNVSTLELGDSALYLCASSSLRTGPGTEAFFGQGTRLTVV.

This clone came up once. The chain joins TRBV19 to TRBJ1-1; D is uncertain. V lost 0 bases, J lost 0 bases, and 2 bases lay in between. Germline CDR1 LNHDA, CDR2 SQIVND (reference sequence). CDR3 length: 13 residues. In nucleotides, the CDR3 is TGTGCCAGTAGTATAGACATGAACACTGAAGCTTTCTTT. This gives the protein CASSIDMNTEAFF. The full variable domain, its missing parts supplied by reference TRBV19 and TRBJ1-1, is DGGITQSPKYLFRKEGQNVTLSCEQNLNHDAMYWYRQDPGQGLRLIYYSQIVNDFQKGDIAEGYSVSREKKESFPLTVTSAQKNPTAFYLCASSIDMNTEAFFGQGTRLTVV.

The V call is TRBV27, the J call TRBJ1-6; 10 bases line up with TRBD1. The CDR3 runs to 15 residues. V shed 0 bases and J 10 bases; nucleotides not matched to a gene: 3. Germline lookup yields CDR1 MNHEY and CDR2 SMNVEV (reference sequence). CDR3 sequence: CASSLSGQGVSPLHF. In DNA, the CDR3 is TGTGCCAGCAGTTTATCTGGACAGGGGGTCTCACCCCTCCACTTT.

The chain joins TRBV5-1 to TRBJ1-1; D may be TRBD1 (6 bases). There are 15 residues in the CDR3. The ends were cut back, 2 bases at V and 1 base at J, with 12 bases in the middle. CDR1 is SGHRS, CDR2 YFSETQ, per germline. CDR3 amino acids: CASSFGDMTNTEAFF. CDR3 coding DNA: TGCGCCAGCAGCTTCGGGGACATGACGAACACTGAAGCTTTCTTT.